The clone carrying this T cell receptor beta chain came up a few times. Germline assignment: CDR1 LNHNV and CDR2 YYDKDF (reference sequence). CDR3 length: 14 amino acids. V dropped 6 bases and J dropped 0; count of bases not matched to a gene: 1. This specimen comes from a study of blood T cell repertoires in COVID-19. TCRdb's copy holds only in-frame clones and misses some; the assay was immunoSEQ multiplex PCR. The table lists approximately 300,000 clones, roughly 90% of them singletons. Specimen: PBMCs or T cells enriched from blood (not recorded which). The V call is TRBV15, the J call TRBJ2-3, with 9 bases identical to TRBD2. The clonotype originates from a man aged 55 to 70 who had recovered from COVID-19. CDR3: CATRAGGSTDTQYF. The CDR3 DNA follows: TGTGCCACCAGGGCGGGAGGGAGCACAGATACGCAGTATTTT.